A selection of T cell receptor beta chains follows, all from one sample in a study of early T cells in non-severe SARS-CoV-2 infection. In TCRdb, the 5' RACE reads were re-called with MiXCR into one record per CDR3 protein. Among approximately 88,000 distinct CDR3 sequences listed, roughly an eighth were seen once. Source material: whole blood. These receptors originate from an adult who was a healthcare worker with PCR-confirmed SARS-CoV-2 infection or an uninfected control (not recorded which). Each CDR3 is given with its conserved first and last residue. A D gene is named only where the DNA matches it firmly. Clone size is shown for a subset of rows, as once, few, many or a class of expanded clone.

j_call: TRBJ1-2
v_call: TRBV5-1
cdr3_length: 13
clone_size: many
d_call: NA
cdr3_nt: TGCGCCAGCAGCCGGGGCGTAGACTATGGCTACACCTTC
cdr3_aa: CASSRGVDYGYTF

j_call: TRBJ2-1
v_call: TRBV29-1
cdr3_length: 10
clone_size: many
d_call: NA
cdr3_nt: TGCAGCGTTGGGCACAATGAGCAGTTCTTC
cdr3_aa: CSVGHNEQFF

j_call: TRBJ2-3
v_call: TRBV20-1
cdr3_length: 11
clone_size: many
d_call: NA
cdr3_nt: TGCAGTGCTAGAGACTTCGATACGCAGTATTTT
cdr3_aa: CSARDFDTQYF

j_call: TRBJ1-1
v_call: TRBV12-3/TRBV12-4
cdr3_length: 15
clone_size: few
d_call: NA
cdr3_nt: TGTGCCAGCAGTTTTTCCAGGAGGAGGATCACTGAAGCTTTCTTT
cdr3_aa: CASSFSRRRITEAFF

j_call: TRBJ2-1
v_call: TRBV6-1
cdr3_length: 15
clone_size: NA
d_call: TRBD2
cdr3_nt: TGTGCCAGCCTTAAGGCTAGCGGGTCCCACAATGAGCAGTTCTTC
cdr3_aa: CASLKASGSHNEQFF

j_call: TRBJ2-7
v_call: TRBV5-1
cdr3_length: 15
clone_size: NA
d_call: TRBD2
cdr3_nt: TGCGCCAGCAGCCCCTTGGGGACTAGCACCTACGAGCAGTACTTC
cdr3_aa: CASSPLGTSTYEQYF

j_call: TRBJ2-3
v_call: TRBV19
cdr3_length: 16
clone_size: NA
d_call: TRBD2
cdr3_nt: TGTGCCAGTAGTGCGCGACTAGCGGGGGTCACAGATACGCAGTATTTT
cdr3_aa: CASSARLAGVTDTQYF

j_call: TRBJ1-1
v_call: TRBV6-2/TRBV6-3
cdr3_length: 16
clone_size: many
d_call: NA
cdr3_nt: TGTGCCAGCAGTTACCGATCGGCCAGCATGAACACTGAAGCTTTCTTT
cdr3_aa: CASSYRSASMNTEAFF

j_call: TRBJ2-3
v_call: TRBV12-3/TRBV12-4
cdr3_length: 14
clone_size: many
d_call: NA
cdr3_nt: TGTGCCAGCAGTTTAAACAGGGCCACAGATACGCAGTATTTT
cdr3_aa: CASSLNRATDTQYF

j_call: TRBJ2-3
v_call: TRBV20-1
cdr3_length: 17
clone_size: many
d_call: TRBD1
cdr3_nt: TGCAGTGCTAGAGCCTCCCTAGGAGGACAGGGCTCAGATACGCAGTATTTT
cdr3_aa: CSARASLGGQGSDTQYF

j_call: TRBJ1-2
v_call: TRBV20-1
cdr3_length: 12
clone_size: few
d_call: NA
cdr3_nt: TGCAGTGCTAGTTCCGGTCCGGCGGGCTACACCTTC
cdr3_aa: CSASSGPAGYTF

j_call: TRBJ2-3
v_call: TRBV28
cdr3_length: 15
clone_size: few
d_call: NA
cdr3_nt: TGTGCCATTCAGCCGGGGGCCGCCGGCACAGATACGCAGTATTTT
cdr3_aa: CAIQPGAAGTDTQYF

j_call: TRBJ2-7
v_call: TRBV12-3/TRBV12-4
cdr3_length: 15
clone_size: few
d_call: TRBD2
cdr3_nt: TGTGCCAGCAGTTTAAGCGGGGGTGCCATCTACGAGCAGTACTTC
cdr3_aa: CASSLSGGAIYEQYF

j_call: TRBJ2-2
v_call: TRBV5-1
cdr3_length: 19
clone_size: many
d_call: TRBD1
cdr3_nt: TGCGCCAGCAGCTTTCCCCTCCACACAGGGGGCGTAGGCACCGGGGAGCTGTTTTTT
cdr3_aa: CASSFPLHTGGVGTGELFF

j_call: TRBJ1-1
v_call: TRBV12-3/TRBV12-4
cdr3_length: 12
clone_size: NA
d_call: NA
cdr3_nt: TGTGCCAGCAGTTTCCGGGCCAATGAAGCTTTCTTT
cdr3_aa: CASSFRANEAFF

j_call: TRBJ2-3
v_call: TRBV11-2
cdr3_length: 16
clone_size: NA
d_call: NA
cdr3_nt: TGTGCCAGCAGCCGGATGGGGGGATATAGCACAGATACGCAGTATTTT
cdr3_aa: CASSRMGGYSTDTQYF

j_call: TRBJ1-6
v_call: TRBV7-9
cdr3_length: 17
clone_size: few
d_call: NA
cdr3_nt: TGTGCCAGCAGCTTAGAGGGACTCCGCTCCTATAATTCACCCCTCCACTTT
cdr3_aa: CASSLEGLRSYNSPLHF

j_call: TRBJ1-5
v_call: TRBV7-2
cdr3_length: 15
clone_size: many
d_call: NA
cdr3_nt: TGTGCCAGCAGCTCATACCGGGACCCAAATCAGCCCCAGCATTTT
cdr3_aa: CASSSYRDPNQPQHF

j_call: TRBJ2-1
v_call: TRBV20-1
cdr3_length: 15
clone_size: many
d_call: TRBD2
cdr3_nt: TGCAGTGCTAGTCCGACTAGCGGGGGATACAATGAGCAGTTCTTC
cdr3_aa: CSASPTSGGYNEQFF

j_call: TRBJ2-7
v_call: TRBV20-1
cdr3_length: 12
clone_size: many
d_call: NA
cdr3_nt: TGCAGTGGCCTGGGACCCGGGGGCGAGCAGTACTTC
cdr3_aa: CSGLGPGGEQYF

j_call: TRBJ2-2
v_call: TRBV15
cdr3_length: 17
clone_size: NA
d_call: NA
cdr3_nt: TGTGCCACCAGCAGAGACTTTACGGGGGGCTACACCGGGGAGCTGTTTTTT
cdr3_aa: CATSRDFTGGYTGELFF

j_call: TRBJ2-5
v_call: TRBV12-5
cdr3_length: 14
clone_size: NA
d_call: NA
cdr3_nt: TGTGCTAGTGGCTCGGGACACCTCCAAGAGACCCAGTACTTC
cdr3_aa: CASGSGHLQETQYF

j_call: TRBJ1-3
v_call: TRBV18
cdr3_length: 16
clone_size: many
d_call: NA
cdr3_nt: TGTGCCAGCTCTCCCGAACCACAGGGCTCTGGAAACACCATATATTTT
cdr3_aa: CASSPEPQGSGNTIYF

j_call: TRBJ2-3
v_call: TRBV7-2
cdr3_length: 13
clone_size: few
d_call: NA
cdr3_nt: TGTGCCAGCAGCTTATCGAGGACTACTACGCAGTATTTT
cdr3_aa: CASSLSRTTTQYF

j_call: TRBJ2-5
v_call: TRBV29-1
cdr3_length: 16
clone_size: NA
d_call: TRBD2
cdr3_nt: TGCAGCGTTGAGGGGGGGACTAGTCTGAGGATGGAGACCCAGTACTTC
cdr3_aa: CSVEGGTSLRMETQYF

j_call: TRBJ2-2
v_call: TRBV5-1
cdr3_length: 16
clone_size: NA
d_call: NA
cdr3_nt: TGCGCCAGCAGCTTGGGAACTCGCAAGAACACCGGGGAGCTGTTTTTT
cdr3_aa: CASSLGTRKNTGELFF

j_call: TRBJ2-7
v_call: TRBV6-6
cdr3_length: 14
clone_size: many
d_call: TRBD1
cdr3_nt: TGTGCCAGCAGGGGAAGGACAGGGCGGAACGAGCAGTACTTC
cdr3_aa: CASRGRTGRNEQYF

j_call: TRBJ2-2
v_call: TRBV11-2
cdr3_length: 13
clone_size: NA
d_call: NA
cdr3_nt: TGTGCCAGCAGCTTACTTCTCACCGGGGAGCTGTTTTTT
cdr3_aa: CASSLLLTGELFF

j_call: TRBJ2-1
v_call: TRBV29-1
cdr3_length: 13
clone_size: NA
d_call: NA
cdr3_nt: TGCAGCGTTCTGTCGGGAACCTACAATGAGCAGTTCTTC
cdr3_aa: CSVLSGTYNEQFF

j_call: TRBJ1-2
v_call: TRBV2
cdr3_length: 12
clone_size: many
d_call: NA
cdr3_nt: TGTGCCAGCTTCGACAGGCTAGGTGGCTACACCTTC
cdr3_aa: CASFDRLGGYTF

j_call: TRBJ1-5
v_call: TRBV20-1
cdr3_length: 15
clone_size: NA
d_call: TRBD1
cdr3_nt: TGCAGTGCTAGAGGCATTACAGGGGGAGGACAGCCCCAGCATTTT
cdr3_aa: CSARGITGGGQPQHF

j_call: TRBJ1-6
v_call: TRBV9
cdr3_length: 14
clone_size: few
d_call: NA
cdr3_nt: TGTGCCAGCAGCGTCTCCGGGGTCAATTCACCCCTCCACTTT
cdr3_aa: CASSVSGVNSPLHF

j_call: TRBJ1-2
v_call: TRBV10-3
cdr3_length: 15
clone_size: few
d_call: TRBD1
cdr3_nt: TGTGCCACCCTAGGACCGGGACAGCCCAACTATGGCTACACCTTC
cdr3_aa: CATLGPGQPNYGYTF

j_call: TRBJ1-1
v_call: TRBV3-1
cdr3_length: 16
clone_size: NA
d_call: NA
cdr3_nt: TGTGCCAGCAGCCCACCCCGAATTACCTCTAGCACTGAAGCTTTCTTT
cdr3_aa: CASSPPRITSSTEAFF

j_call: TRBJ2-7
v_call: TRBV20-1
cdr3_length: 14
clone_size: many
d_call: TRBD1
cdr3_nt: TGCAGTGCTGAAGGGACAGGGGACTCCTACGAGCAGTACTTC
cdr3_aa: CSAEGTGDSYEQYF

j_call: TRBJ1-3
v_call: TRBV5-1
cdr3_length: 15
clone_size: NA
d_call: NA
cdr3_nt: TGCGCCAGCAGCCTAGAGGGGGGCTCTGGAAACACCATATATTTT
cdr3_aa: CASSLEGGSGNTIYF

j_call: TRBJ2-7
v_call: TRBV12-3/TRBV12-4
cdr3_length: 14
clone_size: NA
d_call: NA
cdr3_nt: TGTGCCAGCAGCTTAAATGGGGGGGCTGGTGAGCAGTACTTC
cdr3_aa: CASSLNGGAGEQYF

j_call: TRBJ2-7
v_call: TRBV3-1
cdr3_length: 12
clone_size: NA
d_call: NA
cdr3_nt: TGTGCCAGCAGCCAAGACTGGGGCGAGCAGTACTTC
cdr3_aa: CASSQDWGEQYF

j_call: TRBJ1-2
v_call: TRBV20-1
cdr3_length: 16
clone_size: few
d_call: NA
cdr3_nt: TGCAGTGCTAAGGACAGAAGTCGGCTCCGCGGCTATGGCTACACCTTC
cdr3_aa: CSAKDRSRLRGYGYTF

j_call: TRBJ2-1
v_call: TRBV10-1
cdr3_length: 14
clone_size: many
d_call: TRBD2
cdr3_nt: TGCGCCAGCAGTGACTGGCGGGGGAAAAATGAGCAGTTCTTC
cdr3_aa: CASSDWRGKNEQFF

j_call: TRBJ2-1
v_call: TRBV11-2
cdr3_length: 17
clone_size: many
d_call: TRBD1
cdr3_nt: TGTGCCAGCAGCTTATTCTCGACAGGGAGCTCCTACAATGAGCAGTTCTTC
cdr3_aa: CASSLFSTGSSYNEQFF

j_call: TRBJ2-5
v_call: TRBV20-1
cdr3_length: 13
clone_size: NA
d_call: NA
cdr3_nt: TGCAGTGCCCCGGTAGCTATTCAAGAGACCCAGTACTTC
cdr3_aa: CSAPVAIQETQYF

j_call: TRBJ1-1
v_call: TRBV5-1
cdr3_length: 15
clone_size: many
d_call: NA
cdr3_nt: TGCGCCAGCAGCTCCCAGGGGCTGGGGGGCACTGAAGCTTTCTTT
cdr3_aa: CASSSQGLGGTEAFF

j_call: TRBJ2-7
v_call: TRBV7-8
cdr3_length: 19
clone_size: many
d_call: TRBD2
cdr3_nt: TGTGCCAGCAGCTTAAATCGGGCTAGCGGGGGGATGAGGGCCTACGAGCAGTACTTC
cdr3_aa: CASSLNRASGGMRAYEQYF

j_call: TRBJ2-5
v_call: TRBV19
cdr3_length: 16
clone_size: many
d_call: TRBD1
cdr3_nt: TGTGCCAGTAGTGCCTCTACCGGGACAGGCTCAGAGACCCAGTACTTC
cdr3_aa: CASSASTGTGSETQYF

j_call: TRBJ1-2
v_call: TRBV6-1
cdr3_length: 10
clone_size: few
d_call: NA
cdr3_nt: TGTGCCAGCAGTGAGGGAAGCAGCACCTTC
cdr3_aa: CASSEGSSTF

j_call: TRBJ2-1
v_call: TRBV27
cdr3_length: 17
clone_size: NA
d_call: NA
cdr3_nt: TGTGCCAGCAGTTCCATCAAAGGGGCCCCGTCATACAATGAGCAGTTCTTC
cdr3_aa: CASSSIKGAPSYNEQFF

j_call: TRBJ1-1
v_call: TRBV2
cdr3_length: 14
clone_size: few
d_call: TRBD1
cdr3_nt: TGTGCCAGCTCTTGGGACAGTGGGATGCCTGAAGCTTTCTTT
cdr3_aa: CASSWDSGMPEAFF

j_call: TRBJ1-1
v_call: TRBV3-1
cdr3_length: 12
clone_size: many
d_call: NA
cdr3_nt: TGTGCCAGCAGCCATGGACAGAGTATAGGGATCTTT
cdr3_aa: CASSHGQSIGIF

j_call: TRBJ1-1
v_call: TRBV29-1
cdr3_length: 13
clone_size: NA
d_call: TRBD1
cdr3_nt: TGCAGCGTTCCGGACAGGGGGCTGCGTGAAGCTTTCTTT
cdr3_aa: CSVPDRGLREAFF

j_call: TRBJ1-2
v_call: TRBV30
cdr3_length: 14
clone_size: few
d_call: NA
cdr3_nt: TGTGCCTGGAGCTGGCCAGACCGAAACTATGGCTACACCTTC
cdr3_aa: CAWSWPDRNYGYTF

j_call: TRBJ2-5
v_call: TRBV7-9
cdr3_length: 13
clone_size: NA
d_call: NA
cdr3_nt: TGTGCCAGCAGTAATAGAGGTGAAGAGACCCAGTACTTC
cdr3_aa: CASSNRGEETQYF

j_call: TRBJ2-7
v_call: TRBV7-2
cdr3_length: 14
clone_size: many
d_call: TRBD2
cdr3_nt: TGTGCCAGCAGCTTCCGGGAGGGGAGGTACGAGCAGTACTTC
cdr3_aa: CASSFREGRYEQYF